The clone carrying this T cell receptor (beta chain) was picked up a small number of times. Antigen specificity is unknown. Looked up from germline, CDR1 is MNHNS and CDR2 is SASEGT. The CDR3 totals 16 residues. V shed 0 bases, J shed 2 bases, and the junction held 6 bases outside the gene matches. A single record per CDR3 protein comes from TCRdb applying MiXCR to the reads. The table shows approximately 500,000 distinct CDR3 sequences, with approximately 15% occurring only once. This sample stems from a study of T cell repertoires in cytomegalovirus infection. Points from the study as a whole: Cumulative public TCR beta family frequency identified carriers of CMV plus the relevant HLA.

This clonotype originated in a human donor in good health (CMV status not recorded). Some clones in this sample may be carry-over from other donors' samples. This rearrangement joins TRBV6-1 to TRBJ2-5; 7 positions agree with TRBD1. Sample: CD8+ T cells from PBMCs. The CDR3 bases are TGTGCCAGCAGTGAAGCGTTGGGACAGTTACAAGAGACCCAGTACTTC. It specifies CASSEALGQLQETQYF.